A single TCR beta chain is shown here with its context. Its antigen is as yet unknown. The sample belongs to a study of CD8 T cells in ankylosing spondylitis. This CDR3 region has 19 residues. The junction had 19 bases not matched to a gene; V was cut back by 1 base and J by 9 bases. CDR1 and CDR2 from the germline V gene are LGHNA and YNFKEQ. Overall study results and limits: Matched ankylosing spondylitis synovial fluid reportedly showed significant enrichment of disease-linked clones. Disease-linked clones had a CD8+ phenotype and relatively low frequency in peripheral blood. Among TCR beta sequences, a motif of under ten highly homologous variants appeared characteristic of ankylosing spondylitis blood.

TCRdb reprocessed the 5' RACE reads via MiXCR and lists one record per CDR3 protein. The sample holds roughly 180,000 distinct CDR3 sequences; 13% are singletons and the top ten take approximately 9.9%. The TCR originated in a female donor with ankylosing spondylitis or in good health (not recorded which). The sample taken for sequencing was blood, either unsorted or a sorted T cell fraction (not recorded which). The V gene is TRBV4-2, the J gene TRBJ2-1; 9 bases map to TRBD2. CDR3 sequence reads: CASSQGSGTSRVRGVEQFF. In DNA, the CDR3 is TGTGCCAGCAGCCAAGGGTCCGGGACTAGCCGCGTTCGGGGGGTTGAGCAGTTCTTC.